This TCR beta chain originates from a study of regulatory T cells in long-lasting Graves disease (dated by TCRdb to 2020 to 2023). At the level of the whole study: To count as having persistent Graves' disease, a patient had to have received antithyroid drug treatment for over 5 years with TSH receptor autoantibodies remaining persistently positive. On average, persistent Graves' disease patients in the clinical cohort had been on antithyroid drugs for about 10 years. This study used TCR sequencing and RNA sequencing of peripheral blood to compare persistent Graves' disease patients against newly diagnosed Graves' disease patients. The study took place in China and was registered as a clinical trial. TCR sequencing covered around 13 persistent and around 20 newly diagnosed Graves' disease patients, some 33 samples in total.

Findings and caveats that apply to the study as a whole: More public clonotypes were shared among persistent patients (under 3,000) than among newly diagnosed patients (966). The authors acknowledged the small sample size as a limitation that may reduce accuracy. Only the TCR beta chain was sequenced and analyzed. Preferential use of TRBV28, TRBJ1-2 and TRBJ2-5 was observed in persistent disease, whereas TRBV20-1 and TRBJ2-1 were favored in newly diagnosed disease. Compared with newly diagnosed patients, patients with persistent Graves' disease had lower TCR Shannon entropy and fewer highly expanded clones, which suggests clonal expansion. Only peripheral blood was studied, because thyroid tissue, the primary lesion, was inaccessible.

The library relied on multiplex PCR. TCRdb lists the instrument as Illumina HiSeq 4000. TCR beta libraries were built with iRepertoire HTBI primers and Arm-PCR amplification of CDR3 regions. Before sequencing, the PCR products went through gel purification. The study's processing was this. Gene usage analysis of CDR3 amino acid clonotypes used the approximately 62 TRBV and some 13 TRBJ segments found across samples. Filtered high-quality paired reads were merged into contigs using COPE and FqMerger. Contigs were aligned with BLAST to IMGT TRBV, TRBD and TRBJ reference genes, and CDR3 was defined per IMGT. Any clonotype with a frequency above 0.1% was counted as a highly expanded clone. Shannon entropy served as the measure of repertoire diversity, while the Gini coefficient captured V-J evenness. A clonotype found in more than one individual was treated as public. TCRdb applied fastp at Q25 and MiXCR to the public reads, then kept only in-frame beta chains. All rows with the same CDR3 protein become a single entry with the most common DNA and genes. In this record, the V and J calls reflect TCRdb's handling and not the investigators' own analysis. In this sample the table shows hundreds of thousands of distinct CDR3 sequences, less than 25% of which occur a single time. The top ten constitute 7% to 9.5% of the sample.

Notes on this clonotype: The antigen it binds to is not known. Relative to the germline gene, one junction end is altered; a read error may explain this.

Sample time point, as interpreted from the label and publication: persistent/refractory GD, antithyroid drugs over 5 years with positive TRAb. For both TCR sequencing and RNA sequencing, RNA was extracted from PBMCs in TRIzol. The diagnosis of Graves' disease was made according to American Thyroid Association guidelines. Patients were recruited from an endocrinology department in Xi'an, China. From each patient, around 9 milliliters of peripheral blood was collected into an EDTA anticoagulant tube. Ficoll Paque Plus density gradient separation was used to isolate PBMCs, and no further T cell sorting was performed. An Agilent 2100 Bioanalyzer and agarose gel were used to assess RNA quality, and a NanoDrop 2000 was used to measure RNA concentration. The CDR3 numbers 14 residues from cysteine through phenylalanine. Of the read, only the CDR3 DNA is kept; its 42 bases are in frame from base 1. Sequences SEHNR (CDR1) and FQNEAQ (CDR2) are obtained from the germline V gene (reference sequence).

The V and J segments used are TRBV7-9 and TRBJ2-1; 5 matching bases give a weak D call of TRBD1. Source: peripheral blood mononuclear cells (PBMCs), taken when the disease was refractory, from a patient treated with antithyroid drugs. The receptor was derived from a female donor with Graves disease. In nucleotide form, the sequence is TGTGCCAGCAGCCACCTTCCCACCTCTCACTACAGGACCTTC. This is translated as CASSHLPTSHYRTF.